This record concerns one T cell receptor beta chain sequence. Its target is unknown. Next came a second PCR, run for about 6 to 12 cycles, which used a sample-barcoded 5' primer along with a J-beta primer mix. MiXCR, applied by TCRdb to the 5' RACE reads, yields one record per CDR3 protein. The data hold about a million distinct CDR3 sequences, with roughly 47% observed a single time. The sample comes from a study of blood T cells in healthy people across ages. Germline CDR1 and CDR2: SGHDT and YYEEEE. This CDR3 contains 15 residues. Deletions cut 5 bases from V and 5 bases from J, with 17 bases between. Study results and limitations: Unsorted PBMCs prevented conclusive naive versus antigen-experienced comparison.

Sequenced material: blood. The clonotype originates from a woman aged 60-70 years in good health. The chain carries TRBV5-6 and TRBJ1-5; D possibly corresponds to TRBD1 (5 bases). The CDR3 DNA reads TGTGCCAGCAGTGAGCTTGCGGACAAATATCAGCCCCAGCATTTT. This translates into CASSELADKYQPQHF.